This TCR beta chain originates from a study of tumor-infiltrating lymphocytes in localized non-small cell lung cancer. Looking at the study overall: Resected tumor was paired with non-adjacent uninvolved lung from the same patient.

The CDR3 is made up of 16 amino acids. With 0 bases clipped from V and 6 bases from J, the junction kept 7 bases outside the gene matches. Germline V gene sequence: CDR1 SGHNT, CDR2 YYREEE (reference sequence). Study results and limitations: Recurrence-free survival showed no association with tumor T-cell fraction. Different pieces of the same tissue went to different assays, confounding technical variation with intratumor heterogeneity.

The protocol was immunoSEQ multiplex PCR, while the TCRdb copy is restricted to in-frame clones and leaves out a portion. The table records about 24,000 clones, roughly two thirds of them present only once. With regard to this clone: As yet, its antigen is unknown.

The clonotype originates from a human donor with non-small cell lung cancer. This chain uses TRBV5-4 with TRBJ2-3; 10 bases line up with TRBD2. The sequenced material came from lung tumor tissue. The CDR3 coding sequence is TGTGCCAGCAGCTTGGAAGGACTAGCGGTAGCGGATACGCAGTATTTT. This encodes CASSLEGLAVADTQYF.